This T cell receptor beta chain was observed in a study of T cell repertoires in cytomegalovirus infection. About the study: CMV infection together with matching HLA type was indicated by public TCR beta signatures. Regarding the study as a whole: HLA-C-restricted CMV-specific TCR beta clonotypes prevailed in the ex vivo response.

TCRdb re-called the reads with MiXCR, one entry per CDR3 protein. The table shows about 700,000 distinct CDR3 sequences, with roughly a third occurring only once. Many counts were recorded for this clonotype. Antigen specificity is unknown. Germline values: CDR1 SGHTA, CDR2 FQGNSA. This CDR3 contains 14 residues. Between the trimmed V and J ends, which lost 2 bases and 0 bases, there was a span of 8 bases. The sequences come from cultured PBMCs, collected from culture after CMV antigen stimulation. The gene calls are TRBV7-2 and TRBJ2-7; D gene unclear. The TCR sequence derives from a human donor in good health (CMV status not recorded). Some clones in this sample may be carry-over from other donors' samples. The CDR3 protein is CASSLTRSSYEQYF. In DNA form, the CDR3 reads TGTGCCAGCAGCTTAACGCGGAGCTCCTACGAGCAGTACTTC.